This TCR beta chain was sequenced during a study of PD-1 blockade in classical Hodgkin lymphoma. Study observations and caveats: Healthy donors reportedly exceeded newly diagnosed patients in baseline TCR diversity.

The method was immunoSEQ multiplex PCR; TCRdb's version includes in-frame clones alone and lacks a portion of them. The sample shows about 85,000 clones, approximately 91% of them seen only once. About this clone: Antigen specificity is unknown.

All trial patients relapsed after autologous stem cell transplantation. The CDR3 contains 14 residues. Germline values: CDR1 ENHRY, CDR2 SYGVKD. Trimming stripped 5 bases from V and 0 bases from J, with 8 bases between. The starting material was peripheral blood mononuclear cells (PBMCs), obtained before the second cycle of nivolumab. The chain recombines TRBV10-3 with TRBJ1-3, with D uncertain. This receptor was obtained from a human donor with classical Hodgkin lymphoma. CDR3 sequence (DNA): TGTGCCATCAGTCGACATGACTCTGGAAACACCATATATTTT. Encoded protein: CAISRHDSGNTIYF.